Listed below are T cell receptor beta chains from one sample, sequenced in a study of T cell clones after liver transplantation. Sequencing used immunoSEQ multiplex PCR; TCRdb keeps in-frame clones, though not all of them. The sample shows more than 95,000 clones, about 88% of them seen only once. The source was CD4+ T cells from blood, collected around 48 months after liver transplant. The receptor set was obtained from a human patient who received a liver transplant. Some T cells could come from the graft donor. The CDR3 runs from the conserved cysteine through the conserved F or W. The order of the fields is clone size, J gene, D gene, V gene, CDR3 DNA, CDR3 protein. The D gene is left open where the match is weak. Clone size is given for some rows only: seen once, a few or many times, or a class if the clone is expanded.

. | TRBJ2-1 | . | TRBV14 | TGTGCCAGCAGCCAAGAGGCGTGGGCAGGGTCGGGGAATGAGCAGTTCTTC | CASSQEAWAGSGNEQFF
. | TRBJ1-2 | . | TRBV5-4 | TGTGCCAGCAGCTTGGTGGCAGGCGGCTACACCTTC | CASSLVAGGYTF
. | TRBJ1-4 | TRBD1 | TRBV7-9 | TGTGCCAGCAGCTTAGTAGGACAGGACTACAATGAAAAACTGTTTTTT | CASSLVGQDYNEKLFF
. | TRBJ2-1 | . | TRBV19 | TGTGCCAGTAGCCCCGGACTGACCCGTGATGAGCAGTTCTTC | CASSPGLTRDEQFF
. | TRBJ2-7 | . | TRBV19 | TGTGCCAGTAGTACACCGGGACCTCCTAGGGAGCAGTACTTC | CASSTPGPPREQYF
. | TRBJ1-2 | . | TRBV21-1 | TGTGCCAGCAGCAAAGTCCTCACTATCGGACAGGGGGCTTTCCGTGGCTACACCTTC | CASSKVLTIGQGAFRGYTF
. | TRBJ2-5 | . | TRBV7-2 | TGTGCCAGCAGCTTACGTGGCAGACAAGAGACCCAGTACTTC | CASSLRGRQETQYF
. | TRBJ1-1 | . | TRBV5-4 | TGTGCCAGCAGCACTGCCGGGAAGGTGGGCCAGAACACTGAAGCTTTCTTT | CASSTAGKVGQNTEAFF
. | TRBJ2-7 | TRBD2 | TRBV5-1 | TGCGCCAGCAGCTTGGCCCTGACTAGCAACCCCTACGAGCAGTACTTC | CASSLALTSNPYEQYF
. | TRBJ1-6 | . | TRBV7-8 | TGTGCCAGCAGCGCCCTTGGGGATAGCTCCTATAATTCACCCCTCCACTTT | CASSALGDSSYNSPLHF
. | TRBJ1-1 | . | TRBV9 | TGTGCCAGCAGCGTAAAAGGGAAGGGCGGCACTGAAGCTTTCTTT | CASSVKGKGGTEAFF
. | TRBJ1-6 | . | TRBV7-3 | TGTGCCAGCAGCGCTTGGGCGGATTCACCCCTCCACTTT | CASSAWADSPLHF
. | TRBJ1-3 | . | TRBV7-2 | TGTGCCAGCAGCTTATCCGTCTCTGGAAACACCATATATTTT | CASSLSVSGNTIYF
. | TRBJ2-2 | TRBD1 | TRBV7-6 | TGTGCCAGCAGCACCCGACAGGGGGTAAAAAACACCGGGGAGCTGTTTTTT | CASSTRQGVKNTGELFF
. | TRBJ2-7 | . | TRBV2 | TGTGCCAGCAGTAGTGAGAGGTCCTCCTACGAGCAGTACTTC | CASSSERSSYEQYF
. | TRBJ1-1 | TRBD1 | TRBV18 | TGTGCCAGCTCTCGACTGGACAGGGGCACTGAAGCTTTCTTT | CASSRLDRGTEAFF
. | TRBJ2-5 | . | TRBV2 | TGTGCCAGCAACCGGGACCCCGCCGGGGAGACCCAGTACTTC | CASNRDPAGETQYF
many | TRBJ1-3 | TRBD1 | TRBV28 | TGTGCCAGTCTGACAGGGGGCTCTGGAAACACCATATATTTT | CASLTGGSGNTIYF
. | TRBJ2-1 | TRBD1 | TRBV6-5 | TGTGCCAGCAGAAAACAGGGGGGACTCTACAATGAGCAGTTCTTC | CASRKQGGLYNEQFF
. | TRBJ1-1 | . | TRBV6-6 | TGTGCCAGCAGTAAACAGGGTCTATACGCTGAAGCTTTCTTT | CASSKQGLYAEAFF
. | TRBJ2-7 | TRBD2 | TRBV5-1 | TGCGCCAGCAGCTTGGCGACTAGCGGGCGAACCTACGAGCAGTACTTC | CASSLATSGRTYEQYF
once | TRBJ2-3 | . | TRBV6-5 | TGTGCCAGCAGTTACGGTGGGGCGGAGGATACGCAGTATTTT | CASSYGGAEDTQYF
. | TRBJ2-5 | TRBD1 | TRBV6-5 | TGTGCCAGCAGTTATCAACCACAGGGGACGCAAGAGACCCAGTACTTC | CASSYQPQGTQETQYF
. | TRBJ2-7 | . | TRBV5-1 | TGCGCCAGCAGCTTGGCCACAGGGACCTTCGACGAGCAGTACTTC | CASSLATGTFDEQYF
few | TRBJ2-1 | TRBD2 | TRBV15 | TGTGCCACCAGCCACTTCGGGGGGGCGGGGGCAAACAATGAGCAGTTCTTC | CATSHFGGAGANNEQFF
. | TRBJ2-3 | . | TRBV9 | TGTGCCAGCAGCCTCGGGGCGGGGCACCGCACAGATACGCAGTATTTT | CASSLGAGHRTDTQYF
. | TRBJ2-5 | . | TRBV9 | TGTGCCAGCAGCGGCGGAAGGGTTTTAGGGCAAGAGACCCAGTACTTC | CASSGGRVLGQETQYF
. | TRBJ2-3 | . | TRBV5-6 | TGTGCCAGCAGCCTTTTAAAGGGGGAGGGCCTAGCAGATACGCAGTATTTT | CASSLLKGEGLADTQYF
. | TRBJ2-7 | . | TRBV4-1 | TGCGCCAGCAGCGCCCCCACGGGGAGTTCCTACGAGCAGTACTTC | CASSAPTGSSYEQYF
. | TRBJ2-1 | . | TRBV6-5 | TGTGCCAGCAGTTACGGGGCTAATTACAATGAGCAGTTCTTC | CASSYGANYNEQFF
few | TRBJ2-5 | TRBD2 | TRBV29-1 | TGCAGCACCTTCCCAAGCGGGGGGACCGTGGAGACCCAGTACTTC | CSTFPSGGTVETQYF
few | TRBJ1-6 | . | TRBV7-6 | TGTGCCAGCAGCTTAGCAACCCTAAGCGTAGGTTCACCCCTCCACTTT | CASSLATLSVGSPLHF
few | TRBJ1-3 | TRBD1 | TRBV9 | TGTGCCAGCAGCCCCCGACAGGGGTACTCTGGAAACACCATATATTTT | CASSPRQGYSGNTIYF
. | TRBJ1-2 | TRBD1 | TRBV2 | TGTGCCAGCAGCGCGACAGGGTCCAATAACTATGGCTACACCTTC | CASSATGSNNYGYTF
few | TRBJ2-3 | . | TRBV19 | TGTGCCAGTAACCCCCTCTTTTCAGGCGATACGCAGTATTTT | CASNPLFSGDTQYF
. | TRBJ1-1 | . | TRBV6-5 | TGTGCCAGCAGTTACTCGGGAACAGGGACCACTGAAGCTTTCTTT | CASSYSGTGTTEAFF
many | TRBJ2-7 | TRBD1 | TRBV11-1 | TGTGCCAGCAGCACCCGGACAGGGGGCGAGCAGTACTTC | CASSTRTGGEQYF
. | TRBJ2-3 | . | TRBV5-8 | TGTGCCAGCAGCTTTTTAATAGTCAGAGGAACAGATACGCAGTATTTT | CASSFLIVRGTDTQYF
few | TRBJ1-1 | TRBD1 | TRBV7-8 | TGTGCCAGCAGCTCTGGGACAGGGAAGTCAGCTGAAGCTTTCTTT | CASSSGTGKSAEAFF
few | TRBJ1-5 | . | TRBV10-3 | TGTGCCATCAGTGAAGGAGGGACGAGGCAGCCCCAGCATTTT | CAISEGGTRQPQHF
. | TRBJ1-2 | . | TRBV18 | TGTGCCAGCTCACCAAGCACAGCCTTGGGCTACACCTTC | CASSPSTALGYTF
. | TRBJ2-5 | . | TRBV5-1 | TGCGCCAGCAGCCAGGGACTTCAACACCAAGAGACCCAGTACTTC | CASSQGLQHQETQYF
. | TRBJ1-4 | TRBD1 | TRBV27 | TGTGCCAGCAGTTTTGGGGGGGGGAGGGGGCGGAATGAAAAACTGTTTTTT | CASSFGGGRGRNEKLFF
few | TRBJ2-7 | TRBD1 | TRBV28 | TGTGCCAGCACCGGAGGTTGGGGACAGGTAAACGAGCAGTACTTC | CASTGGWGQVNEQYF
. | TRBJ2-2 | . | TRBV9 | TGTGCCAGCAGCCCATTGGGAGCGCGAGGCGGGGAGCTGTTTTTT | CASSPLGARGGELFF
. | TRBJ2-1 | TRBD2 | TRBV27 | TGTGCCAGCAGTTTCAGGAACCCTACGGGAGGGAATGAGCAGTTCTTC | CASSFRNPTGGNEQFF
. | TRBJ2-5 | . | TRBV11-3 | TGTGCCAGCAGCCAGTACGTTGGAGAGACCCAGTACTTC | CASSQYVGETQYF
. | TRBJ1-1 | TRBD1 | TRBV18 | TGTGCCAGCTCACCGTTTATACAGGGGGAGAACACTGAAGCTTTCTTT | CASSPFIQGENTEAFF
. | TRBJ1-3 | . | TRBV2 | TGTGCCAGCAAATTAGACTCTGGAAACACCATATATTTT | CASKLDSGNTIYF
. | TRBJ1-4 | . | TRBV18 | TGTGCCAGCTCACCAATTCAGGCAGGGAGTCCTAATGAAAAACTGTTTTTT | CASSPIQAGSPNEKLFF
. | TRBJ1-2 | TRBD1 | TRBV6-5 | TGTGCCAGCAGTCCCGACAGGGGGAGGTATGGCTACACCTTC | CASSPDRGRYGYTF
. | TRBJ2-5 | . | TRBV5-1 | TGCGCCAGCAGCTTCAAGGGATCAGAGACCCAGTACTTC | CASSFKGSETQYF
. | TRBJ1-1 | . | TRBV9 | TGTGCCAGCAGCGAAAGGGGGGGTCGGACTGAAGCTTTCTTT | CASSERGGRTEAFF
once | TRBJ1-6 | . | TRBV11-2 | TGTGCCAGCAGCCTTAACTCGGGGGCTCGGTCACCCCTCCACTTT | CASSLNSGARSPLHF
. | TRBJ2-2 | TRBD1 | TRBV9 | TGTGCCAGCAGTTGGGACAGGGGAGGGACCGGGGAGCTGTTTTTT | CASSWDRGGTGELFF
. | TRBJ2-1 | . | TRBV9 | TGTGCCAGCAGCGTAGTTGGCGGGGACGCCAATGAGCAGTTCTTC | CASSVVGGDANEQFF
medium-sized | TRBJ2-2 | TRBD2 | TRBV18 | TGTGCCAGCTCACTCGGACTAGCGGGAGGGCCCACCGGGGAGCTGTTTTTT | CASSLGLAGGPTGELFF
. | TRBJ1-2 | . | TRBV5-1 | TGCGCCAGCAGCGACGGGACGGTGTCCTATGGCTACACCTTC | CASSDGTVSYGYTF
. | TRBJ1-4 | . | TRBV6-5 | TGTGCCAGCACCCTGGACAGCCATAATGAAAAACTGTTTTTT | CASTLDSHNEKLFF